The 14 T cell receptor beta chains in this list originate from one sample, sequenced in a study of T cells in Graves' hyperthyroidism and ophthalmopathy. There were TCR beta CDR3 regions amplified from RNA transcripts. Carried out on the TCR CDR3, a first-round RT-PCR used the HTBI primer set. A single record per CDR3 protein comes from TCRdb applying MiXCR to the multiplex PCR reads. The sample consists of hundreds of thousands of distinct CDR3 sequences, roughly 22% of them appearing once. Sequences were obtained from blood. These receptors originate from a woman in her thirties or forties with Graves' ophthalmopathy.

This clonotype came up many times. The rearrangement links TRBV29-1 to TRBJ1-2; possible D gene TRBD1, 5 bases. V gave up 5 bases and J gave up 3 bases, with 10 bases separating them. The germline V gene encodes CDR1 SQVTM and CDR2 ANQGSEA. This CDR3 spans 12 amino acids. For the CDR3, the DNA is TGCAGCGTTACAGACAGTTACTATGGCTACACCTTC. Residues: CSVTDSYYGYTF.

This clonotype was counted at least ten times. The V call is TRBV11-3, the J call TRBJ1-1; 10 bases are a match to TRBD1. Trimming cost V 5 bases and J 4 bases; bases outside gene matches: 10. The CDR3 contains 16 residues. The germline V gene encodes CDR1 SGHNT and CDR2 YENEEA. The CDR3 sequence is CASSIDRGRPSTEAFF. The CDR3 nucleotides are TGTGCCAGCAGCATCGACAGGGGGCGGCCGAGCACTGAAGCTTTCTTT.

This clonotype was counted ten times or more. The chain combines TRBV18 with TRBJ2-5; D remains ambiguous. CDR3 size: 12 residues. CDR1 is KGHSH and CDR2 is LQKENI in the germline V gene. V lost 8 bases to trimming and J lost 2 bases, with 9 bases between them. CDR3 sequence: CASSPNQETQYF. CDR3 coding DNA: TGTGCCAGCAGTCCTAATCAAGAGACCCAGTACTTC.

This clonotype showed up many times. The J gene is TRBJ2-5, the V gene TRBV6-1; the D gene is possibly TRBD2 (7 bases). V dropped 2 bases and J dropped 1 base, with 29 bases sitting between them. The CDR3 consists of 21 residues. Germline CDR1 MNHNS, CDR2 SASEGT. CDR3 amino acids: CASSENGGGAGWAHLQETQYF. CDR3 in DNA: TGTGCCAGCAGTGAAAATGGAGGGGGGGCAGGATGGGCCCATCTCCAAGAGACCCAGTACTTC.

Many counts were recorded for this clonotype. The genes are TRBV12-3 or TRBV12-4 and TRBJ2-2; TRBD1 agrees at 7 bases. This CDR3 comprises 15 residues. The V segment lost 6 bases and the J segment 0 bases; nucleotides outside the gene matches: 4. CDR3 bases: TGTGCCAGCAGCCGAGGGACAGCGAACACCGGGGAGCTGTTTTTT. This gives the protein CASSRGTANTGELFF.

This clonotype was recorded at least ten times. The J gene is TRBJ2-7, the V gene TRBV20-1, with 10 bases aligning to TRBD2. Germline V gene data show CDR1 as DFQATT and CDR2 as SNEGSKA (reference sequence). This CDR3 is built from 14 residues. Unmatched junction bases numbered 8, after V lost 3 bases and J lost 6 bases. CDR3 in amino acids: CSARHLAGVGEQYF. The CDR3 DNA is TGCAGTGCTAGGCATCTAGCGGGAGTGGGCGAGCAGTACTTC.

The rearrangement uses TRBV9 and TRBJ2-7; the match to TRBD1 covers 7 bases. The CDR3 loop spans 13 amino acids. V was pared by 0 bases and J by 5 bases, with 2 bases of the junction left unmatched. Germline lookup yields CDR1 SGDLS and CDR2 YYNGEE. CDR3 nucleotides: TGTGCCAGCAGCGTAGGAGGGGGCCACGAGCAGTACTTC. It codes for CASSVGGGHEQYF.

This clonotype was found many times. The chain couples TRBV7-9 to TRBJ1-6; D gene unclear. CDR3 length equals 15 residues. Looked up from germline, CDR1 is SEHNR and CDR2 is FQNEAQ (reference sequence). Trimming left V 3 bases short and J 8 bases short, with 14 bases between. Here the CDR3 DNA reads TGTGCCAGCAGCTTGCCCTCGGCAGGTTATTCACCCCTCCACTTT. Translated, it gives CASSLPSAGYSPLHF. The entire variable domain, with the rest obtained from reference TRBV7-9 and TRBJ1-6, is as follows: DTGVSQNPRHKITKRGQNVTFRCDPISEHNRLYWYRQTLGQGPEFLTYFQNEAQLEKSRLLSDRFSAERPKGSFSTLEIQRTEQGDSAMYLCASSLPSAGYSPLHFGNGTRLTVT.

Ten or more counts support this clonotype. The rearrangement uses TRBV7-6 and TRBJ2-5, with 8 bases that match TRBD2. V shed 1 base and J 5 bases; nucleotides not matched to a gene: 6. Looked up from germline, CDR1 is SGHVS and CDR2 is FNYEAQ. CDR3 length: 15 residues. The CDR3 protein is CASSLEAGGGETQYF. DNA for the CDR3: TGTGCCAGCAGCTTAGAGGCGGGAGGTGGCGAGACCCAGTACTTC.

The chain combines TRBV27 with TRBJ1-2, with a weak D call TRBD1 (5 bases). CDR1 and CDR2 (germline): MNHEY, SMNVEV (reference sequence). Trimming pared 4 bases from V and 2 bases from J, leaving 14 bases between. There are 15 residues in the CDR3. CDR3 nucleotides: TGTGCCAGCAGTTCGGGGCGGGAAGGGAACTATGGCTACACCTTC. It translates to CASSSGREGNYGYTF.

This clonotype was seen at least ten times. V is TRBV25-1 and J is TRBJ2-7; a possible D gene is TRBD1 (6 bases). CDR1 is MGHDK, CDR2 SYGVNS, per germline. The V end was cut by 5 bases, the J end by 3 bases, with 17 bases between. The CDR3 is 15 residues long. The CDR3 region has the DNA TGTGCCAGCAGTCACCCAGGGGCAATGGGCTACGAGCAGTACTTC. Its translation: CASSHPGAMGYEQYF.

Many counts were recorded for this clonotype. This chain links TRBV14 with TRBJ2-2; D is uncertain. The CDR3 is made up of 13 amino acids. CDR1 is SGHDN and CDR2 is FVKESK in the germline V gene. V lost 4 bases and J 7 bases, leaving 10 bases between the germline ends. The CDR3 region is CASSLPLGGELFF. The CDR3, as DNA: TGTGCCAGCAGCCTCCCATTAGGCGGGGAGCTGTTTTTT.

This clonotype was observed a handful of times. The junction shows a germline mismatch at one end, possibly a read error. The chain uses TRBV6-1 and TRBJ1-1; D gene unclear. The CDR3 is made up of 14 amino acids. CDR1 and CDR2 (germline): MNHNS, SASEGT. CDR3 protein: CASSVCGGNTEACF. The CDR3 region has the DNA TGTGCCAGCAGTGTGTGCGGCGGAAACACTGAAGCTTGCTTT.

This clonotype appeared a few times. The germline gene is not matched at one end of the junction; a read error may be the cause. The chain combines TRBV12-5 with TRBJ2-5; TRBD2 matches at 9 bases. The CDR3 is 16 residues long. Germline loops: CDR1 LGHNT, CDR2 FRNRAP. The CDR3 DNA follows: TGTGCTAGTGGACGCTACACAAGCGGGAGGAAAGAGGCCCAGTACTTC. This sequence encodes CASGRYTSGRKEAQYF. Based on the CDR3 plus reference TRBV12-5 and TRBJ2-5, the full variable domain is DARVTQTPRHKVTEMGQEVTMRCQPILGHNTVFWYRQTMMQGLELLAYFRNRAPLDDSGMPKDRFSAEMPDATLATLKIQPSEPRDSAVYFCASGRYTSGRKEAQYFGPGTRLLVL.